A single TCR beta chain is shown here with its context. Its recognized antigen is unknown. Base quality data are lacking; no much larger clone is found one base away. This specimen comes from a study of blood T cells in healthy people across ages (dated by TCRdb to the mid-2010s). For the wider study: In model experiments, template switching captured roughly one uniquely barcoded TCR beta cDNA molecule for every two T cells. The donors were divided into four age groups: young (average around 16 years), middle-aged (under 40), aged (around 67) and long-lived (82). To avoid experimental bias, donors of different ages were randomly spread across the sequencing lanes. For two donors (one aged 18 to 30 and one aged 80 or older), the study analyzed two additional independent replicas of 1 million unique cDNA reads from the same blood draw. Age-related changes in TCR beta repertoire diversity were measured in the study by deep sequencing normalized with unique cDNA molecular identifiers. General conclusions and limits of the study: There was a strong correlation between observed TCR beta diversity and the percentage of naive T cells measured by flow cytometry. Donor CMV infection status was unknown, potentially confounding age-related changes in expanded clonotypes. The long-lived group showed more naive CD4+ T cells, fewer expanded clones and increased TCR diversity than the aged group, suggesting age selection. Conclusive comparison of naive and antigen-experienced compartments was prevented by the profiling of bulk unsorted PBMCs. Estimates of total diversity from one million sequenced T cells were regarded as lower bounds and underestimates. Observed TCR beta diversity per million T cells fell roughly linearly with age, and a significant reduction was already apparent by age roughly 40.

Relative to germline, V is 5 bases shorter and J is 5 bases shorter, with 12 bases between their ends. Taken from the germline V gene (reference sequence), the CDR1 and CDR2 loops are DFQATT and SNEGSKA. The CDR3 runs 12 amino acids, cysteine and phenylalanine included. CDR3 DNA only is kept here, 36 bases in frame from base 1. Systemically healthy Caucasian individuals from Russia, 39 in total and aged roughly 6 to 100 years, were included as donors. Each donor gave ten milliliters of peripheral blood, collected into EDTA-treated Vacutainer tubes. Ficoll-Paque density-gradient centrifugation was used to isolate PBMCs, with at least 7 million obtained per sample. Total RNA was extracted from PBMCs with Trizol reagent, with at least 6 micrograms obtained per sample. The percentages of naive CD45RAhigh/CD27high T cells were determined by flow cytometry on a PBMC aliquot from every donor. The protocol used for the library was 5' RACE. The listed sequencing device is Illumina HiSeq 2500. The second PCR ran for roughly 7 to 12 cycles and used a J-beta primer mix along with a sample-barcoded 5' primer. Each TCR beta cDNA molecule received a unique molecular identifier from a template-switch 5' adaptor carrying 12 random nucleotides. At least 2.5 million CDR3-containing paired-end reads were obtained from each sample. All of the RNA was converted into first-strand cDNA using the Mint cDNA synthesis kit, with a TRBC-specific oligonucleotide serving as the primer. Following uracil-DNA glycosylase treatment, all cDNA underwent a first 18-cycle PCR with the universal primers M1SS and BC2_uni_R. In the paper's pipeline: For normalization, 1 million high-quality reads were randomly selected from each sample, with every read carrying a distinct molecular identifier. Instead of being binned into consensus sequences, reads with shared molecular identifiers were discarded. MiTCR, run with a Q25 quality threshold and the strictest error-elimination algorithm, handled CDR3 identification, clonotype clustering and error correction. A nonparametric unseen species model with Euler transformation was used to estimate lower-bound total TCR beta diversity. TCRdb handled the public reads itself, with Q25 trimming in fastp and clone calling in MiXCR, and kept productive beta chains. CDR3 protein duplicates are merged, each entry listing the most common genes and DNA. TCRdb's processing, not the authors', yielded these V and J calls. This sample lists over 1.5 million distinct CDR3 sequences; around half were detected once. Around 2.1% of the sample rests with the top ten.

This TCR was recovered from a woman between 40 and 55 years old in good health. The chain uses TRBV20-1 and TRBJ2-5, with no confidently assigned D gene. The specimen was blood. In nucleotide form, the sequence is TGCAGTGCTCCCCCCCAGTCGGAGACCCAGTACTTC. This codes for CSAPPQSETQYF.